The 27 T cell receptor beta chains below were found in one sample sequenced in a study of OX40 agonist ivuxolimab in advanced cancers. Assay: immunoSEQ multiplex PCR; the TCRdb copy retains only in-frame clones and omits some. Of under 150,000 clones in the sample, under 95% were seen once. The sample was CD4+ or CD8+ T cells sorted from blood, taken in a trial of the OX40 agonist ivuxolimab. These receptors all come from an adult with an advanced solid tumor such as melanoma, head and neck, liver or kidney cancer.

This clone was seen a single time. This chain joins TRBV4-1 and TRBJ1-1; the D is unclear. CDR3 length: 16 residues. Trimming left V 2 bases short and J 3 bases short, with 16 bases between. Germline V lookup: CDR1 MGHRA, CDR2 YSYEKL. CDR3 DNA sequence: TGCGCCAGCAGCCAAACAAGGGAAGGAAGGGACACTGAAGCTTTCTTT. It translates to CASSQTREGRDTEAFF.

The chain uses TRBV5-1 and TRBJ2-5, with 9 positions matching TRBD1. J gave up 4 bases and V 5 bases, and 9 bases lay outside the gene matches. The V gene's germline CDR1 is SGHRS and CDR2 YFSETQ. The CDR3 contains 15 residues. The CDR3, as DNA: TGCGCCAGCAGGGGGGGACAGGGAAGGGGAGAGACCCAGTACTTC. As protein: CASRGGQGRGETQYF. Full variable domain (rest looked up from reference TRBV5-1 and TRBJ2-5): KAGVTQTPRYLIKTRGQQVTLSCSPISGHRSVSWYQQTPGQGLQFLFEYFSETQRNKGNFPGRFSGRQFSNSRSEMNVSTLELGDSALYLCASRGGQGRGETQYFGPGTRLLVL.

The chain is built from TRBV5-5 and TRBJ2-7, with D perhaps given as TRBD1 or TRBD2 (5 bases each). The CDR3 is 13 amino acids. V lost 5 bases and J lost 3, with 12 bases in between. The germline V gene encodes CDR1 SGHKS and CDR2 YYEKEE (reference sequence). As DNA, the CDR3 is TGTGCCAGCAGTACGGGGCGGAGCTACGAGCAGTACTTC. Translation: CASSTGRSYEQYF.

The CDR3 sequence is CASSEPGTVGNTIYF. The CDR3 DNA follows: TGTGCCAGCAGTGAACCCGGGACAGTGGGAAACACCATATATTTT. The chain uses TRBV25-1 and TRBJ1-3; 7 bases are a match to TRBD1. V shed 2 bases, J shed 4 bases, and the junction held 5 bases outside the gene matches. Germline V gives CDR1 MGHDK, CDR2 SYGVNS. The CDR3 extends over 15 amino acids.

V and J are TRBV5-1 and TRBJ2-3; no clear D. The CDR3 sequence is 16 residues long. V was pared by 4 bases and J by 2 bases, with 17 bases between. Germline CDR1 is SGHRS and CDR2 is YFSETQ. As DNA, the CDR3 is TGCGCCAGCAGCCTGGGTTCGGGTCGAAACACAGATACGCAGTATTTT. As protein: CASSLGSGRNTDTQYF.

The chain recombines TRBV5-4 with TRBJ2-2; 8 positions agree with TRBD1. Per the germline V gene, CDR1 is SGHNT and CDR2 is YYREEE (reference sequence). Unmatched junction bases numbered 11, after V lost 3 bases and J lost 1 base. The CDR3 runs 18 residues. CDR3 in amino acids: CASSSGTRTGRNTGELFF. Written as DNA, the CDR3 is TGTGCCAGCAGCTCGGGAACAAGGACAGGGCGGAACACCGGGGAGCTGTTTTTT.

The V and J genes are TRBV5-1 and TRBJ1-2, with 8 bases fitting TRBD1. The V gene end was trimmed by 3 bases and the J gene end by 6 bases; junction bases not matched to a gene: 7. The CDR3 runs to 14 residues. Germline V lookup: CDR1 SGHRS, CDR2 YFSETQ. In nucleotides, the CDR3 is TGCGCCAGCAGCTCTGACAGGGGTTTGGATGGCTACACCTTC. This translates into CASSSDRGLDGYTF.

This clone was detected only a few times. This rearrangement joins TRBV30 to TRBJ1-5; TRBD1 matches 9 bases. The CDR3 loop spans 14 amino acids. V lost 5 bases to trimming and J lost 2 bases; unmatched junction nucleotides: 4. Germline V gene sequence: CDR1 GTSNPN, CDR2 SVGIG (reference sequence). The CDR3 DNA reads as TGTGCCTGGCGCCGGGACAGGGGCAATCAGCCCCAGCATTTT. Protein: CAWRRDRGNQPQHF. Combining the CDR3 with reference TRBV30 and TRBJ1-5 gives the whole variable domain SQTIHQWPATLVQPVGSPLSLECTVEGTSNPNLYWYRQAAGRGLQLLFYSVGIGQISSEVPQNLSASRPQDRQFILSSKKLLLSDSGFYLCAWRRDRGNQPQHFGDGTRLSIL.

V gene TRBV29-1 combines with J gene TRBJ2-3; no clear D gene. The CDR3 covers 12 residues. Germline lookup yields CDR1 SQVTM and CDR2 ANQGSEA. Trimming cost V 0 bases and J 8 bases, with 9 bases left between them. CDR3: CSVEEGKGTQYF. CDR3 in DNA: TGCAGCGTTGAAGAGGGCAAGGGTACGCAGTATTTT.

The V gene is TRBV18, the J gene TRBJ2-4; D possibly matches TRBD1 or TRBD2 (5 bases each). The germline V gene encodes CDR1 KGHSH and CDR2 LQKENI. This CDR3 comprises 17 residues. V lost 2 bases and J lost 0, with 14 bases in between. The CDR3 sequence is CASSPYFSGLAKNIQYF. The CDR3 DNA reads TGTGCCAGCTCACCATATTTTTCGGGGCTAGCCAAAAACATTCAGTACTTC.

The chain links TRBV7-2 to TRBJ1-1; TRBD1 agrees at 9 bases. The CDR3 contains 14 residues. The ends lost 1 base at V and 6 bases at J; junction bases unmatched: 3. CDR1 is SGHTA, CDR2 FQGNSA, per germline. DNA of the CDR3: TGTGCCAGCAGCTTAGTGGGGACAGGGTCTGAAGCTTTCTTT. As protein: CASSLVGTGSEAFF. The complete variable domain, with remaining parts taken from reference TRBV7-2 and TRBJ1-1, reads GAGVSQSPSNKVTEKGKDVELRCDPISGHTALYWYRQSLGQGLEFLIYFQGNSAPDKSGLPSDRFSAERTGGSVSTLTIQRTQQEDSAVYLCASSLVGTGSEAFFGQGTRLTVV.

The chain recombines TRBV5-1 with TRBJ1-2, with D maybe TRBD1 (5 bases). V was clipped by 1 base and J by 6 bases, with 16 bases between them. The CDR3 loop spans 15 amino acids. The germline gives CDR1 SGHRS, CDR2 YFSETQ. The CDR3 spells CASSLRGTEGDGYTF. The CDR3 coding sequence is TGCGCCAGCAGCTTGCGGGGGACCGAGGGTGATGGCTACACCTTC.

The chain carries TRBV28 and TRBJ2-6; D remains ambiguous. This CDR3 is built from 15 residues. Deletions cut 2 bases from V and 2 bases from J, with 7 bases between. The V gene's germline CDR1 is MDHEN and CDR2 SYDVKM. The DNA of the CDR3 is TGTGCCAGCAGTTTACAGAAGGCTGGGGCCAACGTCCTGACTTTC. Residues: CASSLQKAGANVLTF.

The CDR3 bases are TGTGCCAGCAGCGCCCTCGATGGGGCCAACGTCCTGACTTTC. It translates to CASSALDGANVLTF. The chain carries TRBV5-4 and TRBJ2-6; D unresolved. CDR3 length: 14 amino acids. V shed 4 bases and J shed 3 bases, with 8 bases lying between them. In germline, CDR1 is SGHNT, CDR2 YYREEE (reference sequence).

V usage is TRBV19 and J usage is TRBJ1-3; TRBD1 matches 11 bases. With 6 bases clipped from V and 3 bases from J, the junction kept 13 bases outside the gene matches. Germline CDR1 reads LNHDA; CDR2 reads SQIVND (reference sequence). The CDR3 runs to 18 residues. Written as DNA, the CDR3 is TGTGCCAGTAGCCCCAGGACAGGGGGCGCGACGGTTGGAAACACCATATATTTT. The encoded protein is CASSPRTGGATVGNTIYF.

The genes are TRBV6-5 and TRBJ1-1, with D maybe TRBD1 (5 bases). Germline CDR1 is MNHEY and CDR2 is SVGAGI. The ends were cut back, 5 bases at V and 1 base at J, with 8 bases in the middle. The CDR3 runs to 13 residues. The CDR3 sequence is CASSADRNTEAFF. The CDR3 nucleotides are TGTGCCAGCAGTGCCGACAGGAACACTGAAGCTTTCTTT.

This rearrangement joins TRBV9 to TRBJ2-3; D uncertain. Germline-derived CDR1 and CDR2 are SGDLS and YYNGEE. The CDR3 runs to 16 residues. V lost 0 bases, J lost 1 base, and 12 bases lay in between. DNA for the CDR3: TGTGCCAGCAGCGTAGTTGGGCAGACGCGCACAGATACGCAGTATTTT. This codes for CASSVVGQTRTDTQYF. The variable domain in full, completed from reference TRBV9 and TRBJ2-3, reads DSGVTQTPKHLITATGQRVTLRCSPRSGDLSVYWYQQSLDQGLQFLIQYYNGEERAKGNILERFSAQQFPDLHSELNLSSLELGDSALYFCASSVVGQTRTDTQYFGPGTRLTVL.

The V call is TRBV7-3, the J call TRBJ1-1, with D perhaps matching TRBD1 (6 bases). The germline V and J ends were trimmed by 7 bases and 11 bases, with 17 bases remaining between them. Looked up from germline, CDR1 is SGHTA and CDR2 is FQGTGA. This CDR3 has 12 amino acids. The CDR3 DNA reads TGTGCCAGCATCCCCCCGGCGGGGGCGGCTTTCTTT. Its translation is CASIPPAGAAFF. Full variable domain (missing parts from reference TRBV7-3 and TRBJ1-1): GAGVSQTPSNKVTEKGKYVELRCDPISGHTALYWYRQSLGQGPEFLIYFQGTGAADDSGLPNDRFFAVRPEGSVSTLKIQRTERGDSAVYLCASIPPAGAAFFGQGTRLTVV.

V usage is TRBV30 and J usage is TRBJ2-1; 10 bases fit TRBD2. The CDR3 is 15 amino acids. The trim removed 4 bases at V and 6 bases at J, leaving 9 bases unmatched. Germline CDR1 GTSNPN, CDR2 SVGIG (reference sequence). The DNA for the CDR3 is TGTGCCTGGACCGGATTAGCGGGAGGCTCCAATGAGCAGTTCTTC. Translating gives CAWTGLAGGSNEQFF.

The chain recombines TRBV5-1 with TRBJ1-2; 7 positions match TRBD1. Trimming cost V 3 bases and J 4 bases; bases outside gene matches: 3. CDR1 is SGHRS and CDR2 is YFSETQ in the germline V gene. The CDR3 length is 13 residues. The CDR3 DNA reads TGCGCCAGCAGCTCGCGACAGGGCTATGGCTACACCTTC. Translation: CASSSRQGYGYTF.

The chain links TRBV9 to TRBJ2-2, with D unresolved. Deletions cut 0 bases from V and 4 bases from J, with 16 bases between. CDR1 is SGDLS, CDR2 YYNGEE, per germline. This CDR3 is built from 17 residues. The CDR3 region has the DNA TGTGCCAGCAGCGTAGCTGGTCGCTATGTAAGCACCGGGGAGCTGTTTTTT. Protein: CASSVAGRYVSTGELFF. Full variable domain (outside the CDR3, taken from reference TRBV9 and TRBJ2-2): DSGVTQTPKHLITATGQRVTLRCSPRSGDLSVYWYQQSLDQGLQFLIQYYNGEERAKGNILERFSAQQFPDLHSELNLSSLELGDSALYFCASSVAGRYVSTGELFFGEGSRLTVL.

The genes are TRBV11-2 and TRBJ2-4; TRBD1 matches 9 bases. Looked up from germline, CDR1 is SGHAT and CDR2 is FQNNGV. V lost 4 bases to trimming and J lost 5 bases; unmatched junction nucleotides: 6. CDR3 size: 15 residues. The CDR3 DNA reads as TGTGCCAGCAGCTCGTACAGGGGGCGCGAAAACATTCAGTACTTC. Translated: CASSSYRGRENIQYF.

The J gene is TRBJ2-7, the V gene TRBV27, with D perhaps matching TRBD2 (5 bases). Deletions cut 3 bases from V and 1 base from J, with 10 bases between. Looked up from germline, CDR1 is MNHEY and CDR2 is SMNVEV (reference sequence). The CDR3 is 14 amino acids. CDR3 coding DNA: TGTGCCAGCAGTTTTAAGAGGGAGTCCTACGAGCAGTACTTC. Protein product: CASSFKRESYEQYF.

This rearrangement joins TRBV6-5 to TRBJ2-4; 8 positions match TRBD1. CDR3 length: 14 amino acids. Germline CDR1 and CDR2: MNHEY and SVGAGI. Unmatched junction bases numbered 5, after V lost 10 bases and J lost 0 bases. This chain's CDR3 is CATGQGLAKNIQYF. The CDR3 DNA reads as TGTGCCACAGGACAGGGTTTAGCCAAAAACATTCAGTACTTC.

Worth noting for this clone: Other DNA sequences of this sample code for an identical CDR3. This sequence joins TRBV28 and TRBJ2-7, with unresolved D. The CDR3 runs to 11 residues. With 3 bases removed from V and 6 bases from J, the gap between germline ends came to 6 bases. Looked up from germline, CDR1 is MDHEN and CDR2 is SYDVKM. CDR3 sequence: CASSLRGEQYF. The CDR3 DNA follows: TGTGCCAGCAGTTTGCGAGGCGAGCAGTACTTC.

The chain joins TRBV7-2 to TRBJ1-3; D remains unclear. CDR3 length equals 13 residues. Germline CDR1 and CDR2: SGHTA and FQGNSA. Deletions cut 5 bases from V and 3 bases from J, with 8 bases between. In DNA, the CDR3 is TGTGCCAGCAGCCCTCGGGGTGGAAACACCATATATTTT. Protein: CASSPRGGNTIYF.

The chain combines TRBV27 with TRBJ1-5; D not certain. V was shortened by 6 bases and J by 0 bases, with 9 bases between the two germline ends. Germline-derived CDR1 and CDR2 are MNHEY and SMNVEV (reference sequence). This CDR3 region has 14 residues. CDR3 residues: CASSAFYSNQPQHF. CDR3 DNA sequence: TGTGCCAGCAGCGCATTCTATAGCAATCAGCCCCAGCATTTT.